This TCR beta chain stems from a study of cytomegalovirus exposure and HLA in healthy donors. V dropped 2 bases and J dropped 7; count of bases not matched to a gene: 12. The CDR3 runs to 16 residues. Germline values: CDR1 SGHTA, CDR2 FQGNSA. Primers: 60 Vbeta forward and 13 Jbeta reverse. Sequenced by immunoSEQ multiplex PCR; TCRdb stores in-frame clones only, minus some. The sample consists of about 200,000 clones, roughly 80% of them appearing once. This TCR was recovered from a woman aged 50 to 60 in good health and CMV-seropositive. The chain carries TRBV7-2 and TRBJ2-7, with TRBD2 matching over 9 bases. The source material was PBMCs. This CDR3 is CASSLHRTSAYGEQYF. DNA for the CDR3: TGTGCCAGCAGCTTACATAGGACTAGCGCCTATGGGGAGCAGTACTTC. Using reference TRBV7-2 and TRBJ2-7 for the parts outside the CDR3, the full variable domain is GAGVSQSPSNKVTEKGKDVELRCDPISGHTALYWYRQSLGQGLEFLIYFQGNSAPDKSGLPSDRFSAERTGGSVSTLTIQRTQQEDSAVYLCASSLHRTSAYGEQYFGPGTRLTVT.